Listed here are 21 T cell receptor beta chains from one sample, sequenced in a study of CD8 T cells in Susac syndrome. The RNA, 0.5 to 1 ug, was put through reverse transcription using random hexamers. One entry per CDR3 protein results from TCRdb running MiXCR on the immunoSEQ multiplex PCR reads. The sample records some 140,000 distinct CDR3 sequences, 95% being singletons. Sequencing was performed on CD8+ T cells from PBMCs. These receptors originate from a human donor with Susac syndrome.

The V call is TRBV9, the J call TRBJ2-1; tentatively, D is TRBD2 (5 bases). Trimming left V 2 bases short and J 6 bases short, with 9 bases between. This CDR3 contains 13 residues. Germline CDR1 reads SGDLS; CDR2 reads YYNGEE. CDR3 loop: CASSVGSGNEQFF. The CDR3 bases are TGTGCCAGCAGCGTTGGCAGCGGCAATGAGCAGTTCTTC.

This chain joins TRBV29-1 and TRBJ2-7; 10 bases are a match to TRBD2. V was pared by 3 bases and J by 5 bases, with 10 bases of the junction left unmatched. The CDR3 is 15 residues long. Germline V gene sequence: CDR1 SQVTM, CDR2 ANQGSEA. The CDR3: CSVDASGSRGNEQYF. CDR3 nucleotide sequence: TGCAGCGTTGACGCTAGCGGGAGCCGTGGGAACGAGCAGTACTTC.

The chain recombines TRBV27 with TRBJ1-2; TRBD1 matches at 7 bases. This CDR3 contains 13 residues. Germline lookup yields CDR1 MNHEY and CDR2 SMNVEV (reference sequence). Unmatched junction bases numbered 2, after V lost 4 bases and J lost 3 bases. This CDR3 is CASSSGTDYGYTF. The CDR3 nucleotides read TGTGCCAGCAGTTCCGGGACAGACTATGGCTACACCTTC.

The V call is TRBV29-1, the J call TRBJ1-1; perhaps TRBD1 as D (6 bases). Germline CDR1 and CDR2: SQVTM and ANQGSEA. V was shortened by 6 bases and J by 4 bases, with 15 bases between the two germline ends. The CDR3 has 13 amino acids. The CDR3 coding sequence is TGCAGCGTACACAGGGCGGGGGGCACTGAAGCTTTCTTT. Translated: CSVHRAGGTEAFF.

This clonotype was counted a few times. The rearrangement joins TRBV5-6 to TRBJ2-1, with TRBD2 matching 9 bases. The CDR3 spans 15 residues. Germline lookup yields CDR1 SGHDT and CDR2 YYEEEE. V trimming: 3 bases; J trimming: 0 bases; junction bases outside the gene matches: 1. The CDR3 nucleotides are TGTGCCAGCAGCTATAGCGGGAGCTCCTACAATGAGCAGTTCTTC. Residues: CASSYSGSSYNEQFF.

This chain connects TRBV15 to TRBJ2-1; D is perhaps TRBD1 or TRBD2 (5 bases each). In germline, CDR1 is LNHNV, CDR2 YYDKDF (reference sequence). The CDR3 spans 14 residues. Trimming took 1 base from V and 4 from J, leaving 8 bases between them. CDR3 sequence: CATSRGGSYNEQFF. CDR3 nucleotides: TGTGCCACCAGCAGAGGGGGGTCGTACAATGAGCAGTTCTTC.

The V gene is TRBV30, the J gene TRBJ2-1; 11 bases match TRBD2. This CDR3 region has 13 residues. Germline V gene sequence: CDR1 GTSNPN, CDR2 SVGIG (reference sequence). J was trimmed by 6 bases and V by 6 bases; bases with no gene match: 4. The CDR3 DNA reads TGTGCCTGTACTACTAGCGGGAGCAATGAGCAGTTCTTC. This codes for CACTTSGSNEQFF. Looking up the rest from reference TRBV30 and TRBJ2-1 gives the full variable domain: SQTIHQWPATLVQPVGSPLSLECTVEGTSNPNLYWYRQAAGRGLQLLFYSVGIGQISSEVPQNLSASRPQDRQFILSSKKLLLSDSGFYLCACTTSGSNEQFFGPGTRLTVL.

The chain is built from TRBV27 and TRBJ1-5; 8 nucleotides align to TRBD1. The CDR3 has 17 residues. The germline V gene has CDR1 MNHEY and CDR2 SMNVEV (reference sequence). The ends lost 0 bases at V and 5 bases at J; junction bases unmatched: 9. The CDR3 protein is CASSLSALGQEDQPQHF. In DNA, the CDR3 is TGTGCCAGCAGTTTATCGGCATTGGGACAGGAGGATCAGCCCCAGCATTTT.

This chain uses TRBV16 with TRBJ1-2, with unresolved D. The CDR3 runs to 11 residues. Trimming left V 2 bases short and J 8 bases short, with 6 bases between. CDR1 is KGHSY, CDR2 FQNENV, per germline. The CDR3 DNA reads as TGTGCCAGCAGCCAACCGGAGGGCTACACCTTC. Translating it yields CASSQPEGYTF.

The V and J genes are TRBV6-5 and TRBJ2-1; no firm D call. V was pared by 5 bases and J by 8 bases, with 10 bases between. Germline V lookup: CDR1 MNHEY, CDR2 SVGAGI. The CDR3 sequence is 12 residues long. The CDR3 DNA is TGTGCCAGCAGTCCTCGTGGGTATGAGCAGTTCTTC. Translation gives CASSPRGYEQFF.

The chain employs TRBV27 and TRBJ2-2; 9 positions agree with TRBD1. The CDR3 sequence is 16 residues long. V shed 0 bases, J shed 6 bases, and the junction held 5 bases outside the gene matches. The germline V gene has CDR1 MNHEY and CDR2 SMNVEV (reference sequence). The CDR3 DNA sequence: TGTGCCAGCAGTTTATCGTTACAGGGGGCGCCCGGGGAGCTGTTTTTT. This codes for CASSLSLQGAPGELFF.

The V gene is TRBV9, the J gene TRBJ1-2, with D perhaps matching TRBD1 (5 bases). The germline V gene has CDR1 SGDLS and CDR2 YYNGEE. Trimming took off 0 bases at V and 6 bases at J, with 21 bases between the two ends. This CDR3 is built from 17 residues. The CDR3 reads CASSVASGRGFEDGYTF. The CDR3 bases are TGTGCCAGCAGCGTAGCCTCGGGGCGAGGATTCGAGGATGGCTACACCTTC.

V is TRBV29-1 and J is TRBJ1-1; D possibly corresponds to TRBD1 (6 bases). The CDR3 is 13 amino acids. Trimming pared 7 bases from V and 4 bases from J, leaving 16 bases between. CDR1 and CDR2 from the germline V gene are SQVTM and ANQGSEA. CDR3 nucleotides: TGCAGCGGGAACACAGGGTCAGGCACTGAAGCTTTCTTT. Its protein is CSGNTGSGTEAFF.

The gene calls are TRBV15 and TRBJ2-7, with 11 bases identical to TRBD1. V shed 0 bases and J 2 bases; nucleotides not matched to a gene: 3. Germline CDR1 LNHNV, CDR2 YYDKDF (reference sequence). This CDR3 contains 16 residues. The CDR3 here is CATSRDGQGATYEQYF. CDR3 sequence (DNA): TGTGCCACCAGCAGAGACGGACAGGGGGCAACCTACGAGCAGTACTTC.

The chain joins TRBV24-1 to TRBJ1-1, with D perhaps TRBD1 (5 bases). Germline-derived CDR1 and CDR2 are KGHDR and SFDVKD. This CDR3 contains 14 residues. With 5 bases removed from V and 3 bases from J, the gap between germline ends came to 12 bases. DNA for the CDR3: TGTGCCACCAGTGCGGCATTAGGGGACACTGAAGCTTTCTTT. Protein sequence: CATSAALGDTEAFF.

The chain is built from TRBV6-4 and TRBJ2-1; TRBD2 agrees at 12 bases. CDR3 length: 15 amino acids. Trimming removed 2 bases from V and 9 bases from J; junction bases left unmatched: 5. Germline-derived CDR1 and CDR2 are MRHNA and SNTAGT. The CDR3 coding sequence is TGTGCCAGCAGTGACGGACTAGCGGGATTTGGTGAGCAGTTCTTC. Translated: CASSDGLAGFGEQFF.

The genes are TRBV14 and TRBJ1-1; D might be TRBD1 (5 bases). V was cut by 0 bases and J by 5 bases, with 7 bases left in between. Germline V gene data show CDR1 as SGHDN and CDR2 as FVKESK. The CDR3 length is 13 residues. The CDR3 nucleotides read TGTGCCAGCAGCCAAGATTGGGGGACTGAAGCTTTCTTT. It yields the protein CASSQDWGTEAFF.

V is TRBV29-1 and J is TRBJ2-3; D unresolved. Germline V gene sequence: CDR1 SQVTM, CDR2 ANQGSEA. The CDR3 consists of 10 residues. Trimming cost V 7 bases and J 6 bases, with 8 bases left between them. CDR3 DNA sequence: TGCAGCGGACTCATTGATACGCAGTATTTT. This codes for CSGLIDTQYF.

The J gene is TRBJ1-3, the V gene TRBV5-4; no clear D gene. V lost 7 bases and J 0 bases, leaving 11 bases between the germline ends. In germline, CDR1 is SGHNT, CDR2 YYREEE (reference sequence). This CDR3 spans 14 amino acids. CDR3 sequence: CASGLVGSGNTIYF. The CDR3 coding sequence is TGTGCCAGCGGTCTGGTTGGCTCTGGAAACACCATATATTTT.

This clonotype was counted between two and nine times. The chain couples TRBV12-3 or TRBV12-4 to TRBJ2-1; D assignment may be TRBD1 or TRBD2 (5 bases each). The CDR3 has 10 amino acids. The V end was cut by 8 bases, the J end by 6 bases, with 5 bases between. This chain's CDR3 is CASGGNEQFF. For the CDR3, the DNA is TGTGCCAGCGGGGGCAATGAGCAGTTCTTC.

This chain connects TRBV4-1 to TRBJ1-1; unclear D gene. The CDR3 runs 14 residues. Germline CDR1 MGHRA, CDR2 YSYEKL. V lost 0 bases to trimming and J lost 2 bases, with 7 bases between them. The DNA for the CDR3 is TGCGCCAGCAGCCAAGAGGCCGGCAACACTGAAGCTTTCTTT. This codes for CASSQEAGNTEAFF.